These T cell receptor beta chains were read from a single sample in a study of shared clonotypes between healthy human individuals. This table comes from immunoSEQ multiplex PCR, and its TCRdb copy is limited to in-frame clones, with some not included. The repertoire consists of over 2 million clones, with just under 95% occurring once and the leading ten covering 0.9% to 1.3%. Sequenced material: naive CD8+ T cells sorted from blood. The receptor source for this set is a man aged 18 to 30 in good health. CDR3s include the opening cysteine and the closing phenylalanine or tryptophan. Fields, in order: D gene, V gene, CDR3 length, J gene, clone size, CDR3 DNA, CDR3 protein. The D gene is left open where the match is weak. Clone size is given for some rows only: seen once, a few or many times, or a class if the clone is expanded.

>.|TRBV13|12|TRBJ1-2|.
TGTGCCAGCAGCTTAGAGGGTGTTGGCTACACCTTC
CASSLEGVGYTF
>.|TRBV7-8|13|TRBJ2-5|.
TGTGCCAGCAGCCCCGCCAACCAAGAGACCCAGTACTTC
CASSPANQETQYF
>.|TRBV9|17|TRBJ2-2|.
TGTGCCAGCAGCGTCGCCAGGGCTGCCTTGAACACCGGGGAGCTGTTTTTT
CASSVARAALNTGELFF
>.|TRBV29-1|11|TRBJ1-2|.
TGCAGCGTTGAATGGGGGGAAGGCTACACCTTC
CSVEWGEGYTF
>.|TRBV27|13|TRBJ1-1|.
TGTGCCAGCAGTCCGGGGGGGGACACTGAAGCTTTCTTT
CASSPGGDTEAFF
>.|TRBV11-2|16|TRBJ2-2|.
TGTGCCAGCAGCTCGGTCGGGGACGGAAACACCGGGGAGCTGTTTTTT
CASSSVGDGNTGELFF
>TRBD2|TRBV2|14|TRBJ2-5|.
TGTGCCAGCAGTGGGCTAGCGGGAAAGGAGACCCAGTACTTC
CASSGLAGKETQYF
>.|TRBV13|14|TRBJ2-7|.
TGTGCCAGCAGCTTAGGTCTCCTATCCTACGAGCAGTACTTC
CASSLGLLSYEQYF
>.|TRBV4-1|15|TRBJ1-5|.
TGCGCCAGCAGCCAAGACCGGGGGGCGTTTCAGCCCCAGCATTTT
CASSQDRGAFQPQHF
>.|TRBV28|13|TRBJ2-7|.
TGTGCCAGCAGTTTCCGGGTAAATAGCGAGCAGTACTTC
CASSFRVNSEQYF
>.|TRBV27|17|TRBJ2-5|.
TGTGCCAGCACCATAATTACGGCAGGGGGGCTGGGGGAGACCCAGTACTTC
CASTIITAGGLGETQYF
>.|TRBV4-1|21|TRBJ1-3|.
TGCGCCAGCAGCCAAGACTATCGGACAGTCATTCAGCCCATCCCTGGAAACACCATATATTTT
CASSQDYRTVIQPIPGNTIYF
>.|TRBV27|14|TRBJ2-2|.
TGTGCCAGCAGTTTTGTAGCGGACACCGGGGAGCTGTTTTTT
CASSFVADTGELFF
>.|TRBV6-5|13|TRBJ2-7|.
TGTGCCAGCAGCCCGTTTTGGAGGGGCGAGCAGTACTTC
CASSPFWRGEQYF
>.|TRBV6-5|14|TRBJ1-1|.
TGTGCCAGCAGTTTGGGGCAGGAGAACACTGAAGCTTTCTTT
CASSLGQENTEAFF
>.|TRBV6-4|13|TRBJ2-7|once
TGTGCCAGCAGTTTCGGGCCAGGATACGAGCAGTACTTC
CASSFGPGYEQYF
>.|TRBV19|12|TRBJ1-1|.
TGTGCCAGTAGTATAAAGGGCCCGGACGCTTTCTTT
CASSIKGPDAFF
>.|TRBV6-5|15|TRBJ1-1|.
TGTGCCAGCAGTTACTCGGACGCAGCGAACACTGAAGCTTTCTTT
CASSYSDAANTEAFF